Given below is one T cell receptor (beta chain) in context. This CDR3 is 17 amino acids long. Germline CDR1 and CDR2: SGHVS and FNYEAQ. Trimming shortened V by 3 bases and J by 0 bases, and 14 bases separated the two germline ends. The record originates from a study of blood T cell repertoires in COVID-19. Study-level background: Donors in the United States, Italy and Spain gave samples during acute or convalescent COVID-19.

Per the original data handling: How many nucleated cells were present was estimated from reference gene primer amplification. Libraries were prepared by immunoSEQ multiplex PCR; TCRdb keeps only in-frame clonotypes and omits some of them. V, J and clone size were drawn from that table, and D and trimming were deduced from the DNA. The repertoire holds 130,000 or so clones, with more than 75% as singletons. This clonotype was obtained from a human donor in a cohort sampled during active COVID-19. The sequencing input was peripheral blood. The chain employs TRBV7-6 and TRBJ2-2; TRBD2 is a possible D gene (6 bases). The CDR3, as DNA: TGTGCCAGCAGCTTCCAAACCTTAGCGGCGAACACCGGGGAGCTGTTTTTT. Protein: CASSFQTLAANTGELFF.